This entry describes one T cell receptor beta chain. No antigen is known for it. Repertoires were generated with immunoSEQ multiplex PCR, while TCRdb's copy carries only in-frame clones and drops some. In the table there are some 2.4 million clones, 80% to 95% of which are singletons. The sample originates from a study of shared clonotypes between healthy human individuals. Overall study findings and caveats: Having only a few donors restricted how much genetic and exposure-history diversity was captured. Clonotype sharing across donors was expected to vary with sequencing depth.

The TCR sequence derives from a man between 18 and 29 years old in good health. Some clones in this sample may be carry-over from other donors' samples. Sequenced material: naive CD4+ T cells from PBMCs. The subset denotes: CD45RA+ positively selected.

In DNA, the CDR3 is TGTGCCAGCAGCTTAAGGAGCGGGGCCGAGCAGTTCTTC. Translating it yields CASSLRSGAEQFF. The chain is built from TRBV11-1 and TRBJ2-1; TRBD2 matches at 7 bases. The germline V gene has CDR1 SGHAT and CDR2 FQDESV (reference sequence). CDR3 length: 13 residues. Losses at the gene ends were 2 bases for V and 10 bases for J; bases not matched to a gene: 5.